This TCR beta chain comes out of a study of shared clonotypes between healthy human individuals. Findings and caveats of the study: Relative to clonotypes present in all four donors, those not shared had lower generation probabilities.

This CDR3 is built from 13 residues. Germline CDR1 reads GTSNPN; CDR2 reads SVGIG (reference sequence). V dropped 5 bases and J dropped 7; count of bases not matched to a gene: 5. A note on this clone: Its antigen is unknown.

TCRdb's copy holds only in-frame clones and misses some; the assay was immunoSEQ multiplex PCR. The sample lists about 1.1 million clones, about four fifths seen once, with 0.5% to 0.6% in the top ten. This clonotype was sampled from a man between 18 and 35 years old in good health. Some clones in this sample may be carry-over from other donors' samples. The specimen sequenced was memory CD4+ T cells from PBMCs. Described subset: CD45RA-negative fraction. The chain is built from TRBV30 and TRBJ1-6; 7 nucleotides agree with TRBD1. CDR3 in DNA: TGTGCCTGGCCGGGACAGCTAAATTCACCCCTCCACTTT. This encodes CAWPGQLNSPLHF.